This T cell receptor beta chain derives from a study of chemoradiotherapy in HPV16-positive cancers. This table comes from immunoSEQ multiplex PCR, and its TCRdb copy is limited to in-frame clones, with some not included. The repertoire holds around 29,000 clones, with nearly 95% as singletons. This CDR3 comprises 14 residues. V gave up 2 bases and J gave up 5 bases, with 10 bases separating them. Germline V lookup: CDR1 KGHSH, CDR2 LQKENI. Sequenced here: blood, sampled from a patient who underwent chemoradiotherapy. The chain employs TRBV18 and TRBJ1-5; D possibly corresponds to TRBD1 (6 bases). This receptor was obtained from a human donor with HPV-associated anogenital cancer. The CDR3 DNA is TGTGCCAGCTCACCAGCGGCAGGGGATCAGCCCCAGCATTTT. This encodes CASSPAAGDQPQHF.